The 14 T cell receptor beta chains in this list originate from one sample, sequenced in a study of neurological immune-mediated disorders. Via MiXCR, TCRdb re-called the 5' RACE reads, giving one row per CDR3 protein. This table has 55,000 to 75,000 distinct CDR3 sequences, about 2.5% appearing once. Sequencing used PBMCs. All receptors come from a man aged 45-65 years with multiple sclerosis.

This clonotype was seen ten or more times. The chain couples TRBV29-1 to TRBJ2-5, with unresolved D. The germline gives CDR1 SQVTM, CDR2 ANQGSEA. This CDR3 contains 13 residues. V was cut by 3 bases and J by 4 bases, with 12 bases left in between. CDR3 sequence reads: CSVEDGLGETQYF. DNA of the CDR3: TGCAGCGTTGAGGACGGTCTGGGAGAGACCCAGTACTTC.

This clonotype was counted ten times or more. V gene TRBV3-1 combines with J gene TRBJ1-1; D unresolved. Germline loops: CDR1 LGHDT, CDR2 YNNKEL (reference sequence). This CDR3 spans 13 amino acids. The ends were cut back, 2 bases at V and 5 bases at J, with 9 bases in the middle. The CDR3 region has the DNA TGTGCCAGCAGCCAATGGGCCGGAACTGAAGCTTTCTTT. Its translation: CASSQWAGTEAFF.

Ten or more counts support this clonotype. In DNA, the CDR3 is TGCAGTGCTAGCAAGCAATTCTCTGGGGCCAACGTCCTGACTTTC. Translated, it gives CSASKQFSGANVLTF. The chain employs TRBV20-1 and TRBJ2-6; D ambiguous. CDR1 is DFQATT and CDR2 is SNEGSKA in the germline V gene (reference sequence). V lost 3 bases to trimming and J lost 0 bases, with 9 bases between them. This CDR3 has 15 amino acids.

This clonotype showed up many times. The chain employs TRBV27 and TRBJ2-2, with 10 positions matching TRBD2. Germline V gene lookup returns CDR1 MNHEY and CDR2 SMNVEV (reference sequence). The V gene end was trimmed by 0 bases and the J gene end by 6 bases; junction bases not matched to a gene: 10. This CDR3 spans 18 amino acids. CDR3 protein: CASSLSAGERGGPGELFF. CDR3 DNA sequence: TGTGCCAGCAGTTTATCCGCCGGGGAGCGGGGGGGTCCCGGGGAGCTGTTTTTT.

This clonotype was recorded many times. The chain is built from TRBV5-1 and TRBJ2-5, with D hard to call. The CDR3 consists of 14 residues. V was trimmed by 0 bases and J by 5 bases, leaving 11 bases between them. Germline lookup yields CDR1 SGHRS and CDR2 YFSETQ. As DNA, the CDR3 is TGCGCCAGCAGCTTGGCTCGCCTGGAGGAGACCCAGTACTTC. It translates to CASSLARLEETQYF.

On this clonotype itself: Its ends do not fully match the called genes, so a read error is possible. The rearrangement uses TRBV3-1 and TRBJ1-6, with D tentatively TRBD1 (5 bases). The CDR3 extends over 13 amino acids. Germline assignment: CDR1 LGHDT and CDR2 YNNKEL (reference sequence). The CDR3 is CASSQDNQGRLNF. The CDR3 DNA reads as TGTGCCAGCAGCCAAGATAACCAGGGAAGGCTCAACTTT.

In the case of this clonotype: This clone may be a read error of a much larger clone one base away. The chain couples TRBV9 to TRBJ2-5; TRBD2 matches at 14 bases. Germline loops: CDR1 SGDLS, CDR2 YYNGEE. There are 17 residues in the CDR3. The CDR3 is CASSVQPGLAGDENQYF. CDR3 DNA: TGTGCCAGCAGCGTACAGCCGGGACTAGCGGGGGACGAGAACCAGTACTTC.

This clonotype was detected a few times. Here the CDR3 reads CSATTGPYEQYF. The CDR3 coding sequence is TGCAGTGCTACGACAGGGCCCTACGAGCAGTACTTC. The chain is built from TRBV20-1 and TRBJ2-7, with 7 bases identical to TRBD1. Per the germline V gene, CDR1 is DFQATT and CDR2 is SNEGSKA (reference sequence). Losses at the gene ends were 4 bases for V and 2 bases for J; bases not matched to a gene: 2. The CDR3 covers 12 residues.

This clonotype has only one observation. The V and J genes are TRBV30 and TRBJ1-5; TRBD1 matches at 9 bases. This CDR3 is built from 14 residues. CDR1 is GTSNPN, CDR2 SVGIG, per germline (reference sequence). The junction had 5 bases not matched to a gene; V was cut back by 1 base and J by 7 bases. The CDR3 nucleotides are TGTGCCTGGAGTGCAGGGACAGGGAAACAGCCCCAGCATTTT. Its protein product is CAWSAGTGKQPQHF.

This clonotype has a count of ten or more. The rearrangement uses TRBV7-9 and TRBJ2-1; 7 bases align to TRBD1. Germline V gene data show CDR1 as SEHNR and CDR2 as FQNEAQ (reference sequence). V lost 5 bases, J lost 4 bases, and 11 bases stayed unmatched. This CDR3 region has 16 residues. The CDR3 DNA sequence: TGTGCCAGCAGCGCAACAACAGGGGTTCCATACAATGAGCAGTTCTTC. Protein: CASSATTGVPYNEQFF. The full variable domain, in which reference TRBV7-9 and TRBJ2-1 provide the parts outside the CDR3, is DTGVSQNPRHKITKRGQNVTFRCDPISEHNRLYWYRQTLGQGPEFLTYFQNEAQLEKSRLLSDRFSAERPKGSFSTLEIQRTEQGDSAMYLCASSATTGVPYNEQFFGPGTRLTVL.

In this sample, this clonotype turned up many times. The chain uses TRBV20-1 and TRBJ2-2, with TRBD1 identical over 10 bases. Looked up from germline, CDR1 is DFQATT and CDR2 is SNEGSKA (reference sequence). With V trimmed by 6 bases and J by 1 base, 2 bases remained unmatched. The CDR3 length is 14 residues. CDR3 in amino acids: CSAWTGGNTGELFF. CDR3 bases: TGCAGTGCCTGGACAGGGGGGAACACCGGGGAGCTGTTTTTT.

This clonotype appeared many times. The CDR3 region has the DNA TGCAGTGCCGGGAGACAGATCTCCTACGAGCAGTACTTC. Protein sequence: CSAGRQISYEQYF. This rearrangement joins TRBV20-1 to TRBJ2-7, with D possibly matching TRBD2 (6 bases). The CDR3 length is 13 residues. V lost 6 bases and J 0 bases, leaving 12 bases between the germline ends. Germline CDR1 and CDR2: DFQATT and SNEGSKA (reference sequence).

This clonotype was counted many times. This sequence joins TRBV9 and TRBJ2-1; 7 nucleotides align to TRBD2. V lost 3 bases, J lost 4 bases, and 10 bases stayed unmatched. There are 16 residues in the CDR3. Germline-derived CDR1 and CDR2 are SGDLS and YYNGEE. CDR3 loop: CASSEGLSGAYNEQFF. DNA for the CDR3: TGTGCCAGCAGCGAGGGCCTCAGCGGGGCTTACAATGAGCAGTTCTTC. Together with reference TRBV9 and TRBJ2-1, the CDR3 gives the full variable domain: DSGVTQTPKHLITATGQRVTLRCSPRSGDLSVYWYQQSLDQGLQFLIQYYNGEERAKGNILERFSAQQFPDLHSELNLSSLELGDSALYFCASSEGLSGAYNEQFFGPGTRLTVL.

This clonotype was observed at least ten times. Written as DNA, the CDR3 is TGCGCCAGCAGCCCCGGGACAGGGATGGGCTACACCTTC. Translation: CASSPGTGMGYTF. V and J are TRBV5-1 and TRBJ1-2, with TRBD1 matching 9 bases. CDR1 and CDR2 (germline): SGHRS, YFSETQ. The V segment lost 4 bases and the J segment 8 bases; nucleotides outside the gene matches: 6. There are 13 residues in the CDR3.